The clone carrying this T cell receptor beta chain was detected a few times. Its antigen remains unidentified. These data belong to a study of OX40 agonist ivuxolimab in advanced cancers. Across the whole study: The dose-escalation group included hepatocellular carcinoma, melanoma, renal cell carcinoma and head and neck cancer. A male proportion of more than 75% was recorded, with mean age 60 years and range roughly 20 to 85. Points from the study as a whole: Partly responding patients at 0.1-3.0 mg/kg showed some of the smallest clonal expansion. No determination was made of the antigen specificity of the expanded peripheral T cells.

TCRdb keeps only in-frame clones here, not all; method: immunoSEQ multiplex PCR. The sample holds under 40,000 clones, around 83% seen once. This CDR3 is 16 amino acids long. V lost 8 bases to trimming and J lost 0 bases; unmatched junction nucleotides: 10. CDR1 and CDR2 (germline): MDHEN, SYDVKM. The receptor was derived from an adult with an advanced solid tumor such as melanoma, head and neck, liver or kidney cancer. This specimen was CD4+ or CD8+ T cells sorted from blood, taken in a trial of the OX40 agonist ivuxolimab. The rearrangement links TRBV28 to TRBJ1-5; 7 bases match TRBD1. As DNA, the CDR3 is TGTGCCAGCCGGGACAGCCTGCTATATAGCAATCAGCCCCAGCATTTT. Translation: CASRDSLLYSNQPQHF.